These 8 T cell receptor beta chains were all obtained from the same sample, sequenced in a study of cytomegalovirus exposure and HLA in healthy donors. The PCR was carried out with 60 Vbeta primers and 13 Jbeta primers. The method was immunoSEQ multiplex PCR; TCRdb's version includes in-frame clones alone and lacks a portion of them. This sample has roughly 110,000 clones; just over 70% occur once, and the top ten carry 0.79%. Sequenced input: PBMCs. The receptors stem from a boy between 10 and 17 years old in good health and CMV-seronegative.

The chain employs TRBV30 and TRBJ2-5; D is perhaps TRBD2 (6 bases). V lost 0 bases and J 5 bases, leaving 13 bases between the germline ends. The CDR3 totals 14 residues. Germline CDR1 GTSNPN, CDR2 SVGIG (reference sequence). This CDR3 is CAWSVLGGAETQYF. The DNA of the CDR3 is TGTGCCTGGAGTGTACTGGGGGGAGCGGAGACCCAGTACTTC.

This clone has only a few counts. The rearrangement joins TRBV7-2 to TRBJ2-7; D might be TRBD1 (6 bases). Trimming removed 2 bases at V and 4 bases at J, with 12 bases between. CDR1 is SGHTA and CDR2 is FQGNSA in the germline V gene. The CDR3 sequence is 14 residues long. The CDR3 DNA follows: TGTGCCAGCAGCTTAAGGGGGATCGGGTACGAGCAGTACTTC. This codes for CASSLRGIGYEQYF.

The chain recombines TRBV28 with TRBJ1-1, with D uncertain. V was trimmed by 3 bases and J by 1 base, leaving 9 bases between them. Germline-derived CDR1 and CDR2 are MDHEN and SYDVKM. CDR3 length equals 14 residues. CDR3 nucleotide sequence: TGTGCCAGCAGTTTCGTTCCAGGGAACACTGAAGCTTTCTTT. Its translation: CASSFVPGNTEAFF.

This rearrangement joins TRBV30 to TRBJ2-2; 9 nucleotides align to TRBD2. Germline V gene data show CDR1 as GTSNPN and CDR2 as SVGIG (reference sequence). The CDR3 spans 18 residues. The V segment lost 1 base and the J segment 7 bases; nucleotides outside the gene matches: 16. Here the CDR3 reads CAWSGRGVGLALVGELFF. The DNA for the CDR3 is TGTGCCTGGAGTGGGCGGGGCGTAGGACTAGCGCTAGTCGGGGAGCTGTTTTTT.

CDR3 nucleotides: TGTGCCAGCAGTGAAAGAGACAGTAGCAATCAGCCCCAGCATTTT. Protein product: CASSERDSSNQPQHF. The V call is TRBV6-1, the J call TRBJ1-5; possibly TRBD1 for D (5 bases). The CDR3 runs to 15 residues. Trimming left V 2 bases short and J 0 bases short, with 8 bases between. The germline CDR1 and CDR2 sequences are MNHNS and SASEGT.

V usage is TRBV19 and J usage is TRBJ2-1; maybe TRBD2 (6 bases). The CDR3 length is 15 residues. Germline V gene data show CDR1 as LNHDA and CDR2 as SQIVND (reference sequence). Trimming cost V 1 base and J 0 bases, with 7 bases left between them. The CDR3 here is CASSIGGVSYNEQFF. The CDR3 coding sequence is TGTGCCAGTAGTATAGGGGGGGTCTCCTACAATGAGCAGTTCTTC.

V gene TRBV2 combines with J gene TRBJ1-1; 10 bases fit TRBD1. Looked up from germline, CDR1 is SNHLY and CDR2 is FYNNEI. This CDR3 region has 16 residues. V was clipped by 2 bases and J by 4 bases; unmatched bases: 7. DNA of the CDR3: TGTGCCAGCAGTGAACGGGACAGGGGAAGAGTCACTGAAGCTTTCTTT. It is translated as CASSERDRGRVTEAFF. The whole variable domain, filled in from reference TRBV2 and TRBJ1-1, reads EPEVTQTPSHQVTQMGQEVILRCVPISNHLYFYWYRQILGQKVEFLVSFYNNEISEKSEIFDDQFSVERPDGSNFTLKIRSTKLEDSAMYFCASSERDRGRVTEAFFGQGTRLTVV.

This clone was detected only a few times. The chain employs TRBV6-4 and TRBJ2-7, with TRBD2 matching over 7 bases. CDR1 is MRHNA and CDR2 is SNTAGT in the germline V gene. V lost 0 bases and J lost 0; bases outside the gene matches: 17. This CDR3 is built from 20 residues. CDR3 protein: CASSDSCIEGTRGSSYEQYF. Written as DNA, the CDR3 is TGTGCCAGCAGTGACTCATGTATAGAAGGTACGCGGGGGAGCTCCTACGAGCAGTACTTC.